The 3 T cell receptor beta chains below come from one sample, sequenced in a study of blood T cell repertoires in COVID-19. The data were produced by immunoSEQ multiplex PCR, yet TCRdb's version contains in-frame clones alone and is incomplete. The sample consists of 250,000 or so clones, almost 90% of them appearing once. Sequenced input: peripheral blood. The receptor set was obtained from a woman aged 55-75 years with COVID-19, enrolled during active disease.

The chain employs TRBV7-2 and TRBJ1-2; possibly TRBD1 for D (6 bases). This CDR3 spans 15 amino acids. V was trimmed by 5 bases and J by 4 bases, leaving 17 bases between them. Germline loops: CDR1 SGHTA, CDR2 FQGNSA. This CDR3 is CASSPQPLGGYGYTF. The CDR3 nucleotides read TGTGCCAGCAGCCCCCAACCCTTAGGGGGCTATGGCTACACCTTC. Full variable domain (outside the CDR3, taken from reference TRBV7-2 and TRBJ1-2): GAGVSQSPSNKVTEKGKDVELRCDPISGHTALYWYRQSLGQGLEFLIYFQGNSAPDKSGLPSDRFSAERTGGSVSTLTIQRTQQEDSAVYLCASSPQPLGGYGYTFGSGTRLTVV.

This chain joins TRBV3-1 (or the pseudogene TRBV3-2) and TRBJ2-7; D uncertain. V shed 5 bases and J shed 0 bases, with 20 bases lying between them. Germline CDR1 LGHDT, CDR2 YNNKEL (reference sequence). The CDR3 runs to 17 residues. The CDR3 DNA follows: TGTGCCAGCAGCGTAGCCCGCGGCGGAGTCAGCTCCTACGAGCAGTACTTC. Amino acid sequence: CASSVARGGVSSYEQYF.

The chain's CDR3 is CASSQPAGVTNTEAFF. CDR3 sequence (DNA): TGTGCCAGCAGCCAACCAGCGGGAGTAACGAACACTGAAGCTTTCTTT. The chain carries TRBV4-2 and TRBJ1-1; D is undetermined. With 2 bases removed from V and 1 base from J, the gap between germline ends came to 14 bases. CDR3 size: 16 residues. Germline CDR1 LGHNA, CDR2 YNFKEQ.